This entry is about one TCR beta chain. There is no known antigen for this receptor. One base away there is no much larger clone; base qualities are not given. Patients with autoimmune disease history or receiving systemic immunosuppression were excluded from the trial. Peripheral blood for TCR sequencing was collected from all dose cohorts at baseline, on cycle 4 day 1, and on cycle 7 day 1. The samples were drawn from a first-in-human, open-label, multicenter phase I dose-escalation trial of ivuxolimab. The trial enrolled adults with locally advanced or metastatic head and neck squamous cell, hepatocellular, melanoma or renal cell carcinoma. Before TCR sequencing, CD4+ and CD8+ T cells were separately sorted from peripheral blood. The sample belongs to a study of OX40 agonist ivuxolimab in advanced cancers. For context, the study as a whole: Ivuxolimab, which targeted the costimulatory receptor OX40 (CD134), was an agonistic, fully human IgG2 monoclonal antibody. Intravenous ivuxolimab was administered to patients every 2 weeks at six dose levels: 0.01, 0.1, 0.3, 1.5, 3 and 10 mg/kg. Among the roughly 52 dose-escalation patients, around 19 had hepatocellular carcinoma, about 15 melanoma, 9 renal cell carcinoma and 9 head and neck cancer. The dose-escalation cohort was approximately 83% male with a mean age of around 62 years, ranging from roughly 20 to 80. Patients were allowed to have had prior anti-PD-1, anti-PD-L1 or anti-CTLA-4 therapy, and roughly two fifths of the dose-escalation patients had been treated with checkpoint inhibitors. Partial responses were achieved by three dose-escalation patients, of whom one had hepatocellular carcinoma and two had cutaneous melanoma. The point of sequencing TCRbeta in the periphery was to test whether ivuxolimab changed TCR sequence diversity and drove clonal T-cell expansion. The paper reports the monotherapy dose-escalation portion (N ≈ 50 patients) of the phase I ivuxolimab trial.

Overall results and qualifications from the work: At doses of 0.1 to 3.0 mg/kg, clonal expansion of both CD4+ and CD8+ T cells in blood was seen between baseline and week 6. Low levels of normalized T-cell clonal expansion were also seen in some patients who did not respond. In partial responders in the 0.1-3.0 mg/kg groups, normalized peripheral clonal expansion was found to be among the lowest, especially among CD8+ T cells. After ivuxolimab, CD8+ T cells had more expanded clones than CD4+ T cells on average. The antigen specificity of the clonally expanded peripheral T cells was not determined.

Trimming at the junction amounts to 3 bases on V and 8 bases on J, and the germline ends lie 20 bases apart. The CDR3 runs 16 amino acids, cysteine and phenylalanine included. Just the 48-base CDR3 DNA is kept, in frame starting at base 1. CDR1 SGDLS and CDR2 YYNGEE were looked up in the germline V gene. Genomic DNA was extracted from sorted cells for sequencing of the TCRbeta CDR3 region. The immunoSEQ Assay was used to sequence the TCRbeta CDR3 regions. TCRdb provides this immuneACCESS table in a form limited to in-frame rearrangements. Some clones are lacking; in checked studies, under half of them reflect an unresolved V gene, and why the rest are absent is not known. In this sample the table shows around 76,000 clones, 86% of which occur a single time. The ten largest clones take up 2.8% of the sample.

Recombination linked TRBV9 to TRBJ1-4, with TRBD1 tentatively as D gene (5 bases match). The starting material was CD4+ or CD8+ T cells sorted from blood, obtained in a trial of the OX40 agonist ivuxolimab. The sequence came from an adult with an advanced solid tumor such as melanoma, head and neck, liver or kidney cancer. The DNA reads as follows: TGTGCCAGCAGCGACGTACGGGACCCCGGGGACGAAAAACTGTTTTTT. This codes for CASSDVRDPGDEKLFF.